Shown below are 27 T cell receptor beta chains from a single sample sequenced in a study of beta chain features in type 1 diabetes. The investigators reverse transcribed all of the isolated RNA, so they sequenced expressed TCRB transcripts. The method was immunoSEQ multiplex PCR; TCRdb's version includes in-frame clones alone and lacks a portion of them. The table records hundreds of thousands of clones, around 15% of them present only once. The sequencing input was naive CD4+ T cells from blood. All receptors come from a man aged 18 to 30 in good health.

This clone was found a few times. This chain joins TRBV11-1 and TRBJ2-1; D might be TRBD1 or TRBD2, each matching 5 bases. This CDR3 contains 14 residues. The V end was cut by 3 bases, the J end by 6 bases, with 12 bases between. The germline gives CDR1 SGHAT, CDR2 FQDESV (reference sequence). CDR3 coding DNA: TGTGCCAGCAGCTTTCAGGGCGGGTTCAATGAGCAGTTCTTC. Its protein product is CASSFQGGFNEQFF.

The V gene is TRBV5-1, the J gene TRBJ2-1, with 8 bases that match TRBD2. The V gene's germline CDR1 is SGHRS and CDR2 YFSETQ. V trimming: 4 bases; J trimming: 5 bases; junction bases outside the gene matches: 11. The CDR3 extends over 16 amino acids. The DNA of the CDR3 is TGCGCCAGCAGCCCTCGGGGCGGGGGGAACAACAATGAGCAGTTCTTC. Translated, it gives CASSPRGGGNNNEQFF.

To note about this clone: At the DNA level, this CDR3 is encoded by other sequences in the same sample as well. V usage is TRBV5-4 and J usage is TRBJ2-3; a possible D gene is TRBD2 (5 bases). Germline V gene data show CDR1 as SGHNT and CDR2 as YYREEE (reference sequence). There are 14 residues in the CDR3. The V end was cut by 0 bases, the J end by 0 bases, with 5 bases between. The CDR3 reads CASSLGTSTDTQYF. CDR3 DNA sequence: TGTGCCAGCAGCTTGGGGACTAGCACAGATACGCAGTATTTT.

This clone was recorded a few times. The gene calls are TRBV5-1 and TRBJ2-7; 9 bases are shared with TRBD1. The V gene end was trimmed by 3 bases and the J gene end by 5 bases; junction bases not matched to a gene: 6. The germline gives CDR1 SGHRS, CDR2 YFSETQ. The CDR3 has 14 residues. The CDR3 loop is CASSWARDRDEQYF. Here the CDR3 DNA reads TGCGCCAGCAGCTGGGCCCGGGACAGGGACGAGCAGTACTTC.

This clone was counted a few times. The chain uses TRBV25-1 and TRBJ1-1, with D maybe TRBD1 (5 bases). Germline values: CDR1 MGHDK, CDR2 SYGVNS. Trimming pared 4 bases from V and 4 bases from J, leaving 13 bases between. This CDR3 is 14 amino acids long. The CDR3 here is CASSVTGTSTEAFF. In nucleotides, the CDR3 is TGTGCCAGCAGTGTAACTGGGACGAGCACTGAAGCTTTCTTT.

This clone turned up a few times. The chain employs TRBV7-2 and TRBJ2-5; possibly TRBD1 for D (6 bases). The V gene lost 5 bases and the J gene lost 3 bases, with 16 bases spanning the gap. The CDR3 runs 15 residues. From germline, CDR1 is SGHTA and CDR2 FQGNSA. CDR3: CASSIPGQPKETQYF. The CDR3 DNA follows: TGTGCCAGCAGCATACCGGGACAACCGAAAGAGACCCAGTACTTC.

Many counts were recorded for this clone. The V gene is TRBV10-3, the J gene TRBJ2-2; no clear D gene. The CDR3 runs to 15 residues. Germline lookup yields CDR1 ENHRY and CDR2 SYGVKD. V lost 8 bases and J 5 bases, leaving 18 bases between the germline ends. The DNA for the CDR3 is TGTGCCATCGGGAAGGCCAGCCCTGGGACCGGGGAGCTGTTTTTT. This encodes CAIGKASPGTGELFF.

Written as DNA, the CDR3 is TGCAGCGTTGGACCCCTCTTTAACTATGGCTACACCTTC. As protein: CSVGPLFNYGYTF. The V gene is TRBV29-1, the J gene TRBJ1-2; D unclear. This CDR3 contains 13 residues. Trimming pared 4 bases from V and 1 base from J, leaving 10 bases between. Germline V gives CDR1 SQVTM, CDR2 ANQGSEA.

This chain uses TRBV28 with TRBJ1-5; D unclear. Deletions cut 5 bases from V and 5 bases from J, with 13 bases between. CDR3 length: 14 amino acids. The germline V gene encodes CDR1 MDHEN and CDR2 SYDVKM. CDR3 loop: CASSPPRRYQPQHF. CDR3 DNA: TGTGCCAGCAGTCCCCCCAGGCGTTATCAGCCCCAGCATTTT.

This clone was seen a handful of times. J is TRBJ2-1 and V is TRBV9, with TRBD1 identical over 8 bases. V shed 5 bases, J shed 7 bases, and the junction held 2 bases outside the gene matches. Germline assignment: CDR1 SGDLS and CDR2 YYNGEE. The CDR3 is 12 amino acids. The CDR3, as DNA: TGTGCCAGCAGTCGACAGGGGAATGAGCAGTTCTTC. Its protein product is CASSRQGNEQFF.

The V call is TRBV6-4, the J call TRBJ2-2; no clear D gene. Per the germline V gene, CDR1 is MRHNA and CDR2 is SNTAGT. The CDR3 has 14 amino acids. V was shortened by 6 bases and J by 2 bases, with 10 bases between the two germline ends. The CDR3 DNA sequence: TGTGCCAGCAGCGCCCCAGGAAACACCGGGGAGCTGTTTTTT. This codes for CASSAPGNTGELFF.

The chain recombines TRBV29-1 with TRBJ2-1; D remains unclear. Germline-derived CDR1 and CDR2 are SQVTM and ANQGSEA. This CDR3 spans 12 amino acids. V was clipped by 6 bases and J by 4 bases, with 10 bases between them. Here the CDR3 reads CSVTSPYNEQFF. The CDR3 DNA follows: TGCAGCGTAACCTCGCCTTACAATGAGCAGTTCTTC.

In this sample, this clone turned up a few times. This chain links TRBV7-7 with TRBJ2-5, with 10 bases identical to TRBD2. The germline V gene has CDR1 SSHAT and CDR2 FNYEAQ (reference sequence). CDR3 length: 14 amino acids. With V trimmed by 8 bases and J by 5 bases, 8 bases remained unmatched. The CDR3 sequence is CASSPSGRGETQYF. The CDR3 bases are TGTGCCAGCTCGCCTAGCGGGAGAGGGGAGACCCAGTACTTC.

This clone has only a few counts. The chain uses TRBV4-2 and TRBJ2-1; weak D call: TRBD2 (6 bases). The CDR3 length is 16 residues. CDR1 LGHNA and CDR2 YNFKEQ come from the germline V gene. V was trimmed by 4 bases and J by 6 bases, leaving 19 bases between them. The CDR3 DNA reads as TGTGCCAGCAGCCCACCACCCCTCCGGGGGAGCAATGAGCAGTTCTTC. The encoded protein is CASSPPPLRGSNEQFF.

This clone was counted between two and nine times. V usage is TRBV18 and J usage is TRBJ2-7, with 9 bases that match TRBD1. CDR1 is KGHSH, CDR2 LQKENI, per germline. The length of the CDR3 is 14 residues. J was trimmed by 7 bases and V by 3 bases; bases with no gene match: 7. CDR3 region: CASSPGQGPGEQYF. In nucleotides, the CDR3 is TGTGCCAGCTCACCGGGACAGGGTCCGGGAGAGCAGTACTTC.

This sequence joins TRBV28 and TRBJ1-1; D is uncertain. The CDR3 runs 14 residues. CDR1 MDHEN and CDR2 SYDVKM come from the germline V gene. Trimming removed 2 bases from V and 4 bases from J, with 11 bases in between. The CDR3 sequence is CASSLVKLTTEAFF. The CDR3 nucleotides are TGTGCCAGCAGTTTAGTGAAGCTGACCACTGAAGCTTTCTTT.

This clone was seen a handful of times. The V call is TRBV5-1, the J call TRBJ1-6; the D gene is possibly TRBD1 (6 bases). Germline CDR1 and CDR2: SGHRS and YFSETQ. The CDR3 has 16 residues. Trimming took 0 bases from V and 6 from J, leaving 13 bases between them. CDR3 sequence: CASSLDSGQINSPLHF. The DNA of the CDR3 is TGCGCCAGCAGCTTGGATTCAGGACAGATTAATTCACCCCTCCACTTT.

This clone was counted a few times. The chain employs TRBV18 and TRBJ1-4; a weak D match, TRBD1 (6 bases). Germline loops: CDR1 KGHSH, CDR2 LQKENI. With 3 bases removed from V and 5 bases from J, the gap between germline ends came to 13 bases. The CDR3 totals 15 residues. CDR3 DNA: TGTGCCAGCTCACCTCGGACAGCCCGGAATGAAAAACTGTTTTTT. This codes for CASSPRTARNEKLFF.

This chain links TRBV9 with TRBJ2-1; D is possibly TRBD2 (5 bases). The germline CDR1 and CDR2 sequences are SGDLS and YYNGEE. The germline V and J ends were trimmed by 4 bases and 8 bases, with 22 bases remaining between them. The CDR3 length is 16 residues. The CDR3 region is CASSPTSKIRRDEQFF. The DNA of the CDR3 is TGTGCCAGCAGCCCAACGTCGAAGATACGGCGGGATGAGCAGTTCTTC.

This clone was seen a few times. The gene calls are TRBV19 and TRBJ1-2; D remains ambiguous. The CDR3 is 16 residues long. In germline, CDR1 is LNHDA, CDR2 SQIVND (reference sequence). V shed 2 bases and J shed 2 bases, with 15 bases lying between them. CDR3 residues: CASSIMSGVLNYGYTF. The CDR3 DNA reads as TGTGCCAGTAGTATAATGAGCGGAGTTCTCAACTATGGCTACACCTTC.

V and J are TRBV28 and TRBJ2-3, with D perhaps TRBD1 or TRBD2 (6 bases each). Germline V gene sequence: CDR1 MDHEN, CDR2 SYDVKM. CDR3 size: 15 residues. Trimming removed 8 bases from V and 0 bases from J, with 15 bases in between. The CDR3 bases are TGTGCCAGCCATACCCTAGGGGGGAGCACAGATACGCAGTATTTT. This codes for CASHTLGGSTDTQYF.

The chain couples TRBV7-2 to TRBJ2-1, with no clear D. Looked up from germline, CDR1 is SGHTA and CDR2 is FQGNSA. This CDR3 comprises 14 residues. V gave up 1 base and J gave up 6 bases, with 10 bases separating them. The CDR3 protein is CASSLVAWGNEQFF. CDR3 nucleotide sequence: TGTGCCAGCAGCTTAGTGGCTTGGGGCAATGAGCAGTTCTTC. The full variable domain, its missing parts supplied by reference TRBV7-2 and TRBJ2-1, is GAGVSQSPSNKVTEKGKDVELRCDPISGHTALYWYRQSLGQGLEFLIYFQGNSAPDKSGLPSDRFSAERTGGSVSTLTIQRTQQEDSAVYLCASSLVAWGNEQFFGPGTRLTVL.

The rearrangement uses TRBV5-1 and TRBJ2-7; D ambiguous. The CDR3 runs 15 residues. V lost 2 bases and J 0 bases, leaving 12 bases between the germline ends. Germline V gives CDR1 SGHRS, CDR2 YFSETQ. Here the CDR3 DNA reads TGCGCCAGCAGCTTTCGAGGCGGAAACTCCTACGAGCAGTACTTC. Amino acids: CASSFRGGNSYEQYF.

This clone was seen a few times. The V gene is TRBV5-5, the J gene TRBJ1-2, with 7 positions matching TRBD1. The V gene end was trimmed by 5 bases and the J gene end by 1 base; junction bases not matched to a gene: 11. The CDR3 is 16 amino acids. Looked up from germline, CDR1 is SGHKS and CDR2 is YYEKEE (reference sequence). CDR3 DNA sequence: TGTGCCAGCAGTCCGACCGGGACAGCGAATAACTATGGCTACACCTTC. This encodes CASSPTGTANNYGYTF.

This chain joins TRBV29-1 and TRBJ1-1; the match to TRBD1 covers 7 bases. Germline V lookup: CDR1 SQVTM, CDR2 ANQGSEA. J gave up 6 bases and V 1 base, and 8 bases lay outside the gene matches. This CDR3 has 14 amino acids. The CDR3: CSVEAGQRRAEAFF. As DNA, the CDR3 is TGCAGCGTTGAAGCGGGACAGAGGAGGGCTGAAGCTTTCTTT.

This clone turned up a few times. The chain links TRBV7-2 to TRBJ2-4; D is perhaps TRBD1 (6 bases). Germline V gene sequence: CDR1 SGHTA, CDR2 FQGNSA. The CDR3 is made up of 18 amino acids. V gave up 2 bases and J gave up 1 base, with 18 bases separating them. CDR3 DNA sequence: TGTGCCAGCAGCTTACAAGTACGGGGACATCTGGCCAAAAACATTCAGTACTTC. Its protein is CASSLQVRGHLAKNIQYF. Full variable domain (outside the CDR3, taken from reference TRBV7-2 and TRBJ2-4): GAGVSQSPSNKVTEKGKDVELRCDPISGHTALYWYRQSLGQGLEFLIYFQGNSAPDKSGLPSDRFSAERTGGSVSTLTIQRTQQEDSAVYLCASSLQVRGHLAKNIQYFGAGTRLSVL.

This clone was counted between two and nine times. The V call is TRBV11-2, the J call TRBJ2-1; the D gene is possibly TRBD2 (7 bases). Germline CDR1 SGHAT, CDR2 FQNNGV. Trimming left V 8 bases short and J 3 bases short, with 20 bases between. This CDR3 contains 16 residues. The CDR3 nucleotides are TGTGCCAGCCGGCGGGGGAGGGGGAGCGTCTACAATGAGCAGTTCTTC. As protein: CASRRGRGSVYNEQFF.